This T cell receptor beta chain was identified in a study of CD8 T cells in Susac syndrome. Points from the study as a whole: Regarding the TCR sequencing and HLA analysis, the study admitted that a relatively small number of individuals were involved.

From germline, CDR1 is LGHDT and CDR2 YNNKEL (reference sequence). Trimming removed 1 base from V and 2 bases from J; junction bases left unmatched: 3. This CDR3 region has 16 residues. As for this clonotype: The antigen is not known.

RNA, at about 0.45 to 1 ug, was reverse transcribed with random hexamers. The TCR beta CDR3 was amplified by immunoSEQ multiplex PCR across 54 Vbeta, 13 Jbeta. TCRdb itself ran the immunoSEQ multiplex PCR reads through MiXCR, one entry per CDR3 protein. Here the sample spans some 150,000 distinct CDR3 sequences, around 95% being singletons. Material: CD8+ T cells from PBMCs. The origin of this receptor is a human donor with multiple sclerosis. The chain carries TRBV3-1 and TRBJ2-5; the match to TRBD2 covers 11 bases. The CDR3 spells CASSQGGLAEQETQYF. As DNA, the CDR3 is TGTGCCAGCAGCCAAGGGGGACTAGCGGAACAAGAGACCCAGTACTTC.